The T cell receptor beta chain under discussion was sequenced for a study of blood T cell repertoires in COVID-19. Study-level background: Some COVID-19 samples were acute and others convalescent; all came from the United States, Italy and Spain.

V lost 3 bases and J lost 1, with 10 bases in between. In germline, CDR1 is SGHTS, CDR2 YDEGEE. This CDR3 contains 14 residues. The participants were between roughly 18 and 89 years old and came from roughly 25 US areas. Cohort 3 donors were reported recovered after two negative PCRs, clearance, or symptom resolution. In the study's own analysis: Reference gene primer amplification gave nucleated cell count estimates. The assay was immunoSEQ multiplex PCR, and TCRdb's table has in-frame clones only and misses some. V and J calls and clone size are as listed in that table; D and trimming were resolved from the DNA. The profile covers a few hundred thousand clones, with roughly 86% appearing a single time and just under 9.5% taken by the ten largest.

The chain carries TRBV5-8 and TRBJ1-1, with TRBD1 as a possible D gene (6 bases). This clonotype was obtained from a woman in her 30s who had recovered from COVID-19. Sample: PBMCs or T cells enriched from blood (not recorded which). CDR3 nucleotide sequence: TGTGCCAGCAGCTCAGGGGTCGGGAACACTGAAGCTTTCTTT. Its translation is CASSSGVGNTEAFF.